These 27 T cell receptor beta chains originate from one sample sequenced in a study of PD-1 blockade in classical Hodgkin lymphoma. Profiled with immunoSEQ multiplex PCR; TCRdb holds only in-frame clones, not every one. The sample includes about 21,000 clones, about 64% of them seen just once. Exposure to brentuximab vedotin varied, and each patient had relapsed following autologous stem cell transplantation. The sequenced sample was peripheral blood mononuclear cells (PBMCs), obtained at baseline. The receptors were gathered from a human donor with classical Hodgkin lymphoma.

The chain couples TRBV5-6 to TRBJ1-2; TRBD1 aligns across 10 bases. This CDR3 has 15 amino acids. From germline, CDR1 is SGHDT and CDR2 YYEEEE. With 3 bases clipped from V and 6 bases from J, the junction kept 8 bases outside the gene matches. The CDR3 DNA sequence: TGTGCCAGCAGCTCCCGGGACAGGGGTTCCAATGGCTACACCTTC. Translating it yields CASSSRDRGSNGYTF. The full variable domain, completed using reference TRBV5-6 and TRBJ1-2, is DAGVTQSPTHLIKTRGQQVTLRCSPKSGHDTVSWYQQALGQGPQFIFQYYEEEERQRGNFPDRFSGHQFPNYSSELNVNALLLGDSALYLCASSSRDRGSNGYTFGSGTRLTVV.

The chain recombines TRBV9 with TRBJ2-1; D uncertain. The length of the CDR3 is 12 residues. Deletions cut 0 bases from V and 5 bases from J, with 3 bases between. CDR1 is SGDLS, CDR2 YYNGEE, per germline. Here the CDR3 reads CASSVENNEQFF. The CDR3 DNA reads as TGTGCCAGCAGCGTAGAAAACAATGAGCAGTTCTTC.

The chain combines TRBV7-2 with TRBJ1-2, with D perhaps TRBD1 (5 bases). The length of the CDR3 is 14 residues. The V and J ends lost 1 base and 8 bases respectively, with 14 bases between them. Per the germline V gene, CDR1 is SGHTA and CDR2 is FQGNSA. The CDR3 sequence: CASSLDGGAYGYTF. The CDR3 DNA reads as TGTGCCAGCAGCTTAGATGGGGGAGCCTACGGCTACACCTTC. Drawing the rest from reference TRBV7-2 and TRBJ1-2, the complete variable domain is GAGVSQSPSNKVTEKGKDVELRCDPISGHTALYWYRQSLGQGLEFLIYFQGNSAPDKSGLPSDRFSAERTGGSVSTLTIQRTQQEDSAVYLCASSLDGGAYGYTFGSGTRLTVV.

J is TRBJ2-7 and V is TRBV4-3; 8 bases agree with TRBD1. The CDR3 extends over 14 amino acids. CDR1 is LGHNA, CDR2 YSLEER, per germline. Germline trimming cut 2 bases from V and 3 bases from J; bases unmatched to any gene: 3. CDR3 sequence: CASSQLGQDYEQYF. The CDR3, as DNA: TGCGCCAGCAGCCAATTGGGACAGGACTACGAGCAGTACTTC.

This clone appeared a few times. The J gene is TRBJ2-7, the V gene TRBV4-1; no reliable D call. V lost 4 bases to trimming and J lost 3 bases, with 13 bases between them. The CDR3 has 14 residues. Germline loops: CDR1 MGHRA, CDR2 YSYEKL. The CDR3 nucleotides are TGCGCCAGCAGCCTGGGCAGGTCGTTCTACGAGCAGTACTTC. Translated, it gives CASSLGRSFYEQYF.

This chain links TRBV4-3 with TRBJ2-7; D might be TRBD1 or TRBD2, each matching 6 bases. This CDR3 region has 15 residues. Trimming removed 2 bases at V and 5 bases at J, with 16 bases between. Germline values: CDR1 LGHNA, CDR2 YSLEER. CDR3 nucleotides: TGCGCCAGCAGCCAACTTTTACAGGGAGGAAACGAGCAGTACTTC. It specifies CASSQLLQGGNEQYF.

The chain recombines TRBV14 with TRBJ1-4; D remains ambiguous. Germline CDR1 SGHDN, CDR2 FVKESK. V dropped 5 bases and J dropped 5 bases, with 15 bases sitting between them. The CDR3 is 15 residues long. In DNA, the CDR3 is TGTGCCAGCAGCGCGAACAGCCTTTGGAATGAAAAACTGTTTTTT. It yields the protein CASSANSLWNEKLFF.

CDR3 protein: CASSPGQQETQYF. In DNA, the CDR3 is TGTGCCAGCTCACCAGGACAGCAAGAGACCCAGTACTTC. The genes are TRBV18 and TRBJ2-5; tentatively, D is TRBD1 (6 bases). The germline V gene encodes CDR1 KGHSH and CDR2 LQKENI. V lost 2 bases and J 2 bases, leaving 6 bases between the germline ends. The CDR3 runs to 13 residues.

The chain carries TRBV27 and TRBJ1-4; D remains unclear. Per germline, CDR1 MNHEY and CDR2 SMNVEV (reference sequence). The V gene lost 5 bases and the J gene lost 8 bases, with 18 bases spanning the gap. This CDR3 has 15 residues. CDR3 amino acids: CASSPTAGRGEKLFF. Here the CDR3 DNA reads TGTGCCAGCAGTCCCACCGCGGGCCGAGGGGAAAAACTGTTTTTT.

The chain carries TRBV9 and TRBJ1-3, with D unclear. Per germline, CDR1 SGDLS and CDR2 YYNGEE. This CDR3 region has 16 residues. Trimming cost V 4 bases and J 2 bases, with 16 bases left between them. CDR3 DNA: TGTGCCAGCAGCCTACGGAACAGCCTAGCTGGAAACACCATATATTTT. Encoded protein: CASSLRNSLAGNTIYF.

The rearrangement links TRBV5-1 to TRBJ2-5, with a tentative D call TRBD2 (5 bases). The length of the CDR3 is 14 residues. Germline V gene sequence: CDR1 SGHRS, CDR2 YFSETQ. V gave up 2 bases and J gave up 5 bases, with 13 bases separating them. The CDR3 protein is CASSFRGYEETQYF. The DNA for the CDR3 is TGCGCCAGCAGCTTCCGGGGATATGAGGAGACCCAGTACTTC.

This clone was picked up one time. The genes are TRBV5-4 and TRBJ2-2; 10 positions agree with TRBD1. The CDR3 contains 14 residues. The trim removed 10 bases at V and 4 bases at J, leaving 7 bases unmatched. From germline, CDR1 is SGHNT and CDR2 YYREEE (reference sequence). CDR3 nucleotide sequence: TGTGCCTCCTGGACAGGGGGAATCACCGGGGAGCTGTTTTTT. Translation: CASWTGGITGELFF.

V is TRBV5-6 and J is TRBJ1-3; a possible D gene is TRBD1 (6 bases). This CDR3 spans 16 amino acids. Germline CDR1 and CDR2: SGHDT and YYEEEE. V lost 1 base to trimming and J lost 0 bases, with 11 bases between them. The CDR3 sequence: CASSLTAGASGNTIYF. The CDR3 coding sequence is TGTGCCAGCAGCTTGACGGCAGGGGCCTCTGGAAACACCATATATTTT.

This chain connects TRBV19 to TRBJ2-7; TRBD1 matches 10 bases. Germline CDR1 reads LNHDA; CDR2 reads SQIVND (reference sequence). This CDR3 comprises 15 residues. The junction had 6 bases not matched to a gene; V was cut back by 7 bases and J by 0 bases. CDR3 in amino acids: CASKGGQGPSYEQYF. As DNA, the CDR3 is TGTGCCAGTAAGGGGGGACAGGGGCCCTCCTACGAGCAGTACTTC.

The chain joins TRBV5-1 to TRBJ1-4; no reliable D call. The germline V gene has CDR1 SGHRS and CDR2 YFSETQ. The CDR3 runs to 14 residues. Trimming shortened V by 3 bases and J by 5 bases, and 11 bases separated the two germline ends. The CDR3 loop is CASSYGYPNEKLFF. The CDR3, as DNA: TGCGCCAGCAGCTACGGGTATCCCAATGAAAAACTGTTTTTT.

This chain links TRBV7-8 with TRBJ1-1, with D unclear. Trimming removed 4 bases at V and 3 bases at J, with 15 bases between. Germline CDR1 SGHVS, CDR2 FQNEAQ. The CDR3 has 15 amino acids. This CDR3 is CASSYYSSPDTEAFF. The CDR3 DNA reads TGTGCCAGCAGCTACTACTCCAGCCCGGACACTGAAGCTTTCTTT.

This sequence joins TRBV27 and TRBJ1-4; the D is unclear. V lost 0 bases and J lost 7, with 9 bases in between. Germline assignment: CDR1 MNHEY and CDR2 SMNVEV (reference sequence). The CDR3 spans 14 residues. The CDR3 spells CASSLSGIGEKLFF. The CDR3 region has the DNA TGTGCCAGCAGTTTATCAGGAATCGGTGAAAAACTGTTTTTT.

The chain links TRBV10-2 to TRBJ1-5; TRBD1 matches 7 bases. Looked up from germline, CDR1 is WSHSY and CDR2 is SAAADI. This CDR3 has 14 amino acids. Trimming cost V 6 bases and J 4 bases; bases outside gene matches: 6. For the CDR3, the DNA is TGCGCCAGCAGAAGACAGGGCCAGAATCAGCCCCAGCATTTT. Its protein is CASRRQGQNQPQHF.

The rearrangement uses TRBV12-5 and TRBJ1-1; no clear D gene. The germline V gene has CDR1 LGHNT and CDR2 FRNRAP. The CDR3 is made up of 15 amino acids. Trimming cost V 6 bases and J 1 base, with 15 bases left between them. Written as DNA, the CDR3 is TGTGCTAGTGGCCCAAGTCCCTACCCGAACACTGAAGCTTTCTTT. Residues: CASGPSPYPNTEAFF. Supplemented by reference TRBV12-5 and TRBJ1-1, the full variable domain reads DARVTQTPRHKVTEMGQEVTMRCQPILGHNTVFWYRQTMMQGLELLAYFRNRAPLDDSGMPKDRFSAEMPDATLATLKIQPSEPRDSAVYFCASGPSPYPNTEAFFGQGTRLTVV.

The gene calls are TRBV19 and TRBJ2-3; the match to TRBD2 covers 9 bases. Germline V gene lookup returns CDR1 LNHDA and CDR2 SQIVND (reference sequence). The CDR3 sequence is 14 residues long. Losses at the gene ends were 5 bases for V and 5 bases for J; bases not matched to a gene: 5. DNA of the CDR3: TGTGCCAGTAGTTTAGCGGGAGTTATAGATACGCAGTATTTT. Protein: CASSLAGVIDTQYF.

The CDR3: CAWSPGGKETQYF. The CDR3 DNA reads TGTGCCTGGAGTCCGGGGGGTAAAGAGACCCAGTACTTC. V usage is TRBV30 and J usage is TRBJ2-5, with 7 bases that match TRBD2. V lost 2 bases and J lost 3; bases outside the gene matches: 3. Germline CDR1 is GTSNPN and CDR2 is SVGIG (reference sequence). The CDR3 runs to 13 residues.

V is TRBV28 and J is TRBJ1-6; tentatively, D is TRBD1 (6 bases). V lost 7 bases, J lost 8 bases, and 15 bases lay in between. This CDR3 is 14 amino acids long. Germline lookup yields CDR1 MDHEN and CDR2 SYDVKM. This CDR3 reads CASKPGHSYSPLHF. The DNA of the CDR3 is TGTGCCAGCAAACCGGGACACAGCTATTCACCCCTCCACTTT.

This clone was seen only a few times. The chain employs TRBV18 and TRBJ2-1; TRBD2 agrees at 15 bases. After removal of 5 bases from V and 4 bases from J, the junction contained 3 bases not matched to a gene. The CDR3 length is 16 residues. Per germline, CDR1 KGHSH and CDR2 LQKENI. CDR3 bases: TGTGCCAGCTCATCAGGACTAGCGGGAGGGTACAATGAGCAGTTCTTC. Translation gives CASSSGLAGGYNEQFF.

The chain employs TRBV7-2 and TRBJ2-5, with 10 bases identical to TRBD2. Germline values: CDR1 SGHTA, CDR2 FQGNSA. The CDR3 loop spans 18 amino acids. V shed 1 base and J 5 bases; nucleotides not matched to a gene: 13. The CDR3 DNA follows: TGTGCCAGCAGCTTAGAGCCCAGACTAGCGGGTCGACGGGAGACCCAGTACTTC. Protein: CASSLEPRLAGRRETQYF.

CDR3: CASSLETSGDYEQYF. The CDR3 DNA reads TGTGCCAGCAGCTTAGAAACTAGCGGGGACTACGAGCAGTACTTC. J is TRBJ2-7 and V is TRBV7-9; TRBD2 agrees at 10 bases. Unmatched junction bases numbered 3, after V lost 1 base and J lost 3 bases. This CDR3 comprises 15 residues. Germline V gene lookup returns CDR1 SEHNR and CDR2 FQNEAQ (reference sequence). The full variable domain, rest sourced from reference TRBV7-9 and TRBJ2-7, is DTGVSQNPRHKITKRGQNVTFRCDPISEHNRLYWYRQTLGQGPEFLTYFQNEAQLEKSRLLSDRFSAERPKGSFSTLEIQRTEQGDSAMYLCASSLETSGDYEQYFGPGTRLTVT.

This chain's CDR3 is CASSLTDRTTYEQYF. The CDR3 DNA follows: TGCGCCAGCAGCTTAACGGACAGGACTACCTACGAGCAGTACTTC. This chain uses TRBV5-1 with TRBJ2-7; TRBD1 might be the D (7 bases). CDR1 and CDR2 (germline): SGHRS, YFSETQ. Trimming removed 2 bases at V and 2 bases at J, with 14 bases between. The CDR3 has 15 residues.

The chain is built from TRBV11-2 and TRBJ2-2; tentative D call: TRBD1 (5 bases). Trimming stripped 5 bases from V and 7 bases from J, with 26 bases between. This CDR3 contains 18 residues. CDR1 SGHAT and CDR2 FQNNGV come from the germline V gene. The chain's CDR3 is CASSPPRWGKEWVGELFF. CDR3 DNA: TGTGCCAGCAGCCCCCCGCGCTGGGGCAAAGAGTGGGTCGGGGAGCTGTTTTTT.